Below, 17 T cell receptor beta chains from the same sample are listed, as sequenced in a study of blood T cell repertoires in COVID-19. The protocol was immunoSEQ multiplex PCR, while the TCRdb copy is restricted to in-frame clones and leaves out a portion. The sample consists of 200,000 or so clones, just over 85% of them appearing once. The specimen sequenced was PBMCs or T cells enriched from blood (not recorded which). The receptors shown here come from a woman in her thirties or forties with acute COVID-19.

The chain joins TRBV29-1 to TRBJ2-7; 10 bases line up with TRBD1. Germline V gives CDR1 SQVTM, CDR2 ANQGSEA. J was trimmed by 5 bases and V by 7 bases; bases with no gene match: 8. The CDR3 has 13 amino acids. Here the CDR3 DNA reads TGCAGCGCCGTCGGGGGACAGGGGAACGAGCAGTACTTC. Its translation: CSAVGGQGNEQYF.

The rearrangement joins TRBV13 to TRBJ2-7; TRBD2 is a possible D gene (6 bases). From germline, CDR1 is PRHDT and CDR2 FYEKMQ (reference sequence). This CDR3 has 14 amino acids. V dropped 3 bases and J dropped 4 bases, with 13 bases sitting between them. CDR3 bases: TGTGCCAGCAGCTTCGGGGGATCGACATACGAGCAGTACGTC. Amino acids: CASSFGGSTYEQYV.

The genes are TRBV27 and TRBJ2-3; D might be TRBD1 (5 bases). This CDR3 comprises 15 residues. Germline CDR1 and CDR2: MNHEY and SMNVEV (reference sequence). Trimming shortened V by 5 bases and J by 3 bases, and 15 bases separated the two germline ends. The CDR3 region is CASSNEQRQTDTQYF. The CDR3, as DNA: TGTGCCAGCAGTAACGAACAGAGACAGACAGATACGCAGTATTTT.

This clone was recorded a few times. This rearrangement joins TRBV5-5 to TRBJ1-5; a possible D gene is TRBD1 (6 bases). The CDR3 has 15 residues. The germline V and J ends were trimmed by 0 bases and 5 bases, with 12 bases remaining between them. The germline gives CDR1 SGHKS, CDR2 YYEKEE (reference sequence). The CDR3 region has the DNA TGTGCCAGCAGCTTGGCTATGGACAGCCATCAGCCCCAGCATTTT. Translation: CASSLAMDSHQPQHF.

This chain connects TRBV6-5 to TRBJ2-2; D is perhaps TRBD1 (5 bases). The CDR3 is 15 residues long. From germline, CDR1 is MNHEY and CDR2 SVGAGI. Trimming left V 2 bases short and J 0 bases short, with 7 bases between. CDR3 protein: CASSYNRPNTGELFF. CDR3 coding DNA: TGTGCCAGCAGTTACAACAGGCCGAACACCGGGGAGCTGTTTTTT.

The chain uses TRBV5-8 and TRBJ1-3; 7 nucleotides align to TRBD1. The germline gives CDR1 SGHTS, CDR2 YDEGEE. Trimming cost V 0 bases and J 11 bases; bases outside gene matches: 5. This CDR3 is 13 amino acids long. The CDR3 nucleotides read TGTGCCAGCAGCTTGGACAGGGGAACCCCCATATATTTT. Its translation is CASSLDRGTPIYF.

The chain combines TRBV13 with TRBJ1-2, with 7 bases that match TRBD1. V dropped 3 bases and J dropped 11; count of bases not matched to a gene: 9. The CDR3 is 13 residues long. Per the germline V gene, CDR1 is PRHDT and CDR2 is FYEKMQ (reference sequence). CDR3 residues: CASSLGTAPSYTF. The CDR3 bases are TGTGCCAGCAGCTTGGGGACAGCTCCTTCTTACACCTTC.

The rearrangement joins TRBV5-6 to TRBJ1-6; D not resolved. Per germline, CDR1 SGHDT and CDR2 YYEEEE. This CDR3 contains 17 residues. The V end was cut by 0 bases, the J end by 0 bases, with 10 bases between. This CDR3 is CASSLATPSSYNSPLHF. The CDR3 DNA sequence: TGTGCCAGCAGCTTGGCTACGCCGAGCTCCTATAATTCACCCCTCCACTTT. The whole variable domain, filled in from reference TRBV5-6 and TRBJ1-6, reads DAGVTQSPTHLIKTRGQQVTLRCSPKSGHDTVSWYQQALGQGPQFIFQYYEEEERQRGNFPDRFSGHQFPNYSSELNVNALLLGDSALYLCASSLATPSSYNSPLHFGNGTRLTVT.

The chain recombines TRBV12-5 with TRBJ1-5; a possible D gene is TRBD1 (5 bases). V shed 7 bases and J shed 6 bases, with 19 bases lying between them. Germline values: CDR1 LGHNT, CDR2 FRNRAP. The length of the CDR3 is 15 residues. This CDR3 is CASALGEGGGQPQHF. CDR3 in DNA: TGTGCTAGTGCCCTAGGGGAGGGTGGGGGTCAGCCCCAGCATTTT.

The chain links TRBV27 to TRBJ2-3, with 7 bases that match TRBD2. Germline loops: CDR1 MNHEY, CDR2 SMNVEV (reference sequence). There are 16 residues in the CDR3. The J segment lost 5 bases and the V segment lost 5 bases, leaving 13 bases of the junction unmatched. The CDR3 sequence: CASSPQGTREGDTQYF. The CDR3 DNA sequence: TGTGCCAGCAGTCCCCAAGGTACTAGGGAGGGAGATACGCAGTATTTT.

The chain is built from TRBV9 and TRBJ1-2; 7 bases are a match to TRBD1. Germline values: CDR1 SGDLS, CDR2 YYNGEE. Trimming removed 5 bases from V and 5 bases from J; junction bases left unmatched: 15. The length of the CDR3 is 16 residues. CDR3 sequence reads: CASSGETGILQYGYTF. The CDR3 nucleotides read TGTGCCAGCAGTGGGGAGACAGGGATACTCCAGTATGGCTACACCTTC.

V gene TRBV19 combines with J gene TRBJ1-6; weak D call: TRBD1 (6 bases). The CDR3 length is 13 residues. V was cut by 3 bases and J by 12 bases, with 12 bases left in between. CDR1 is LNHDA and CDR2 is SQIVND in the germline V gene (reference sequence). The DNA for the CDR3 is TGTGCCAGTAGTATCGATGGGGGCAAACCCCTCCACTTT. Translating gives CASSIDGGKPLHF.

The chain joins TRBV5-3 to TRBJ1-1; no firm D call. TRBV5-3 is treated as an ORF (open reading frame) with a function not yet certain. Trimming took 0 bases from V and 4 from J, leaving 10 bases between them. This CDR3 contains 14 residues. Written as DNA, the CDR3 is TGTGCCAGAAGCTTGGAAGCGGGCTTCACTGAAGCTTTCTTT. This sequence encodes CARSLEAGFTEAFF.

The chain joins TRBV19 to TRBJ2-7; D remains unclear. CDR3 size: 13 residues. V was shortened by 3 bases and J by 3 bases, with 9 bases between the two germline ends. Germline loops: CDR1 LNHDA, CDR2 SQIVND (reference sequence). The CDR3, as DNA: TGTGCCAGTAGTATCAGGAACAGCTACGAGCAGTACTTC. Amino acid sequence: CASSIRNSYEQYF.

The rearrangement uses TRBV5-5 and TRBJ1-6; the D gene is possibly TRBD1 (5 bases). The CDR3 length is 13 residues. V lost 4 bases and J lost 8, with 10 bases in between. CDR1 is SGHKS, CDR2 YYEKEE, per germline (reference sequence). The CDR3 nucleotides read TGTGCCAGCAGCCCGACAGAATATTCACCCCTCCACTTT. Translating it yields CASSPTEYSPLHF. The complete variable domain, with remaining parts taken from reference TRBV5-5 and TRBJ1-6, reads DAGVTQSPTHLIKTRGQQVTLRCSPISGHKSVSWYQQVLGQGPQFIFQYYEKEERGRGNFPDRFSARQFPNYSSELNVNALLLGDSALYLCASSPTEYSPLHFGNGTRLTVT.

This rearrangement joins TRBV19 to TRBJ1-1; D not resolved. The CDR3 is 12 residues long. CDR1 is LNHDA and CDR2 is SQIVND in the germline V gene (reference sequence). Trimming took 5 bases from V and 7 from J, leaving 11 bases between them. The CDR3 nucleotides read TGTGCCAGTAGTCTCCGGGATATTGAAGCTTTCTTT. It encodes CASSLRDIEAFF.

The CDR3 bases are TGCGCCAGCAGCTTGGGTTATGCAACTAATGAAAAACTGTTTTTT. Encoded protein: CASSLGYATNEKLFF. This chain uses TRBV5-1 with TRBJ1-4; no reliable D call. This CDR3 comprises 15 residues. V was clipped by 0 bases and J by 0 bases, with 6 bases between them. Per the germline V gene, CDR1 is SGHRS and CDR2 is YFSETQ. Full variable domain (outside the CDR3, taken from reference TRBV5-1 and TRBJ1-4): KAGVTQTPRYLIKTRGQQVTLSCSPISGHRSVSWYQQTPGQGLQFLFEYFSETQRNKGNFPGRFSGRQFSNSRSEMNVSTLELGDSALYLCASSLGYATNEKLFFGSGTQLSVL.